The clone carrying this TCR beta chain appeared a few times. Its antigen is unknown. Looked up from germline, CDR1 is LNHDA and CDR2 is SQIVND (reference sequence). The CDR3 spans 15 residues. Trimming removed 2 bases from V and 4 bases from J, with 11 bases in between. These data are taken from a study of cytomegalovirus exposure and HLA in healthy donors. Study as a whole: Early on, a data release was issued that held about 85 million unique TCRs from HLA-typed donors. Falling in the Caucasian-associated ancestry cluster were 81% of some 400 genotyped donors.

Study conclusions and caveats: Later analysis suggested links between common viral pathogens and several top significant clusters.

PCR amplification relied on 60 Vbeta primers (plus 13 Jbeta primers). The protocol was immunoSEQ multiplex PCR, while the TCRdb copy is restricted to in-frame clones and leaves out a portion. The sample has 120,000 or so clones, 60% to 85% seen once. This sequence originates from a middle-aged woman in good health and CMV-seropositive. Material: PBMCs. The V gene is TRBV19, the J gene TRBJ2-2; tentative D call: TRBD1 (6 bases). In nucleotides, the CDR3 is TGTGCCAGTAGTATATACAGGGCGGGCACCGGGGAGCTGTTTTTT. This gives the protein CASSIYRAGTGELFF.